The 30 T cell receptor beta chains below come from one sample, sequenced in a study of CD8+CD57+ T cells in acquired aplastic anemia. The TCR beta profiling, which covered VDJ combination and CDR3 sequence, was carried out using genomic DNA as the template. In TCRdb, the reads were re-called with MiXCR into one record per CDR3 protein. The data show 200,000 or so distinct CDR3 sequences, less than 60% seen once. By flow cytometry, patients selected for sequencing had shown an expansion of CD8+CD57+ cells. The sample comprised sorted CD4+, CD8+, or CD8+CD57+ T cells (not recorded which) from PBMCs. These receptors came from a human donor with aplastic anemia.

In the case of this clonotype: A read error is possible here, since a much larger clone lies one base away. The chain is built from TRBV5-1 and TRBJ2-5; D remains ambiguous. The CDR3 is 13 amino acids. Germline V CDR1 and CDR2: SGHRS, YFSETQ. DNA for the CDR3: TGTGCCAGCAGCTTAGGCTCCCAAGAGACCCAGTACTTC. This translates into CASSLGSQETQYF.

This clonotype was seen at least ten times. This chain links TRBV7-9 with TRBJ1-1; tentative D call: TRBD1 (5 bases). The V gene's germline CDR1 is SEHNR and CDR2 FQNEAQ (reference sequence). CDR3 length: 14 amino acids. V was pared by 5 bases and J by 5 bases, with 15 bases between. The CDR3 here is CASSVSRGWTEAFF. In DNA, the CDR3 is TGTGCCAGCAGCGTTTCGAGGGGATGGACTGAAGCTTTCTTT.

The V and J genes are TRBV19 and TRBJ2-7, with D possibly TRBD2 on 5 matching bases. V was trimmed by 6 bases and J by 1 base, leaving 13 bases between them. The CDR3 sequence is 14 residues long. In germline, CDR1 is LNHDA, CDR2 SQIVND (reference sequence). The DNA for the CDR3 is TGTGCCAGTAGCCATTATCGGGGTTCCTACGAGCAGTACTTC. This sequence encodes CASSHYRGSYEQYF.

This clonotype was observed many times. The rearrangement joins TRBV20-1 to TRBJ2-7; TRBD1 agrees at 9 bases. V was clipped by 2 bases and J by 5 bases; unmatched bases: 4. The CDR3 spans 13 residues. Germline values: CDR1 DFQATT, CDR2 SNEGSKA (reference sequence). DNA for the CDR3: TGCAGTGCTAGACCGGGACAGGGTAACGAGCAGTACTTC. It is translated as CSARPGQGNEQYF.

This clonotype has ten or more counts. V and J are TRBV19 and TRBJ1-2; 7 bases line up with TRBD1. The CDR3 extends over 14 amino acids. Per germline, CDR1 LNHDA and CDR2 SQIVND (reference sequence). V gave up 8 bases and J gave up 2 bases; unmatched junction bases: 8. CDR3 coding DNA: TGTGCCAGTGGGAGACAGGGTCTGAACTATGGCTACACCTTC. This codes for CASGRQGLNYGYTF.

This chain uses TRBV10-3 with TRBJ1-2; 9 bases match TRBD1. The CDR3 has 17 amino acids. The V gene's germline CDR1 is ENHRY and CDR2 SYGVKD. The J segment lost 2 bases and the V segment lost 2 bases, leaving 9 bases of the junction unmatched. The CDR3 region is CAISETPGQGRNYGYTF. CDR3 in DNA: TGTGCCATCAGTGAGACGCCGGGACAGGGACGAAACTATGGCTACACCTTC.

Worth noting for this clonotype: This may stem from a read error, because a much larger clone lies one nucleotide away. The DNA for the CDR3 is TGTGCCAGCAGCCCAAGTACTTCAACGGGAGACTCCTACGTGCAGTACTTC. It codes for CASSPSTSTGDSYVQYF. The rearrangement uses TRBV4-2 and TRBJ2-7; tentative D call: TRBD2 (6 bases). Looked up from germline, CDR1 is LGHNA and CDR2 is YNFKEQ. The CDR3 is 17 residues long.

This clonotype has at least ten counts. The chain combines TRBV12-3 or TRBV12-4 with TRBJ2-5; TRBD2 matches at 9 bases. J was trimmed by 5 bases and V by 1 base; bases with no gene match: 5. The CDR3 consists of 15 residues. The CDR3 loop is CASSLGAGGPETQYF. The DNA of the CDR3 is TGTGCCAGCAGTTTAGGGGCGGGAGGGCCGGAGACCCAGTACTTC.

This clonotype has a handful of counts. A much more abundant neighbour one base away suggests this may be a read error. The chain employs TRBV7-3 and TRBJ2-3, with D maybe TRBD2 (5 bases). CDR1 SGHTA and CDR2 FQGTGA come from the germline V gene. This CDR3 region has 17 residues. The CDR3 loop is CASSLVPGMGSTDTRYF. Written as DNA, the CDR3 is TGTGCCAGCAGCCTCGTCCCCGGGATGGGGAGCACAGATACGCGGTATTTT.

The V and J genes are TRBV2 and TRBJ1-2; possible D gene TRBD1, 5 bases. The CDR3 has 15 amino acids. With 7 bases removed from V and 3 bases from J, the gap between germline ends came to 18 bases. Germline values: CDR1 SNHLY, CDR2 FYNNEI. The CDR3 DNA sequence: TGTGCCAGCACTAAACCACCAGGGTTATACTATGGCTACACCTTC. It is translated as CASTKPPGLYYGYTF.

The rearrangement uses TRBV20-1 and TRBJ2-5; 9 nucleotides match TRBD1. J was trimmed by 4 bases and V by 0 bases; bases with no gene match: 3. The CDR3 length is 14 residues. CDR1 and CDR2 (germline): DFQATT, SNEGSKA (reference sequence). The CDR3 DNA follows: TGCAGTGCTAGAGACCAGACAGGGGGAGAGACCCAGTACTTC. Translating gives CSARDQTGGETQYF.

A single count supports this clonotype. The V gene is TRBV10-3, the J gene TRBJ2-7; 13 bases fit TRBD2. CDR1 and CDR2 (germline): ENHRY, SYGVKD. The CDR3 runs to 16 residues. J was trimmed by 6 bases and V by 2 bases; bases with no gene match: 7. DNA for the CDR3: TGTGCCATCAGTGAGGGACTAGCGGGAGCAGGCGCCGAGCAGTACTTC. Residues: CAISEGLAGAGAEQYF.

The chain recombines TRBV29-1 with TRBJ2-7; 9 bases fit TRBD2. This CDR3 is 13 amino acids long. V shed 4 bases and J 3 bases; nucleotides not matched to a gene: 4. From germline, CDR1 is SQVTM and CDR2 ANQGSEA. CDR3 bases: TGCAGCGTTGCGCGGGAGGGCGGCTACGAGCAGTACTTC. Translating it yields CSVAREGGYEQYF.

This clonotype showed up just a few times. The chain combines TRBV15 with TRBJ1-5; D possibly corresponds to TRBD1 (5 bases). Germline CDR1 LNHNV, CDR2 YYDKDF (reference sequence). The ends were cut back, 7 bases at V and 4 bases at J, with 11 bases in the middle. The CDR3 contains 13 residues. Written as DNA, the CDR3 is TGTGCCACCATGGGGGAGGGGAATCAGCCCCAGCATTTT. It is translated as CATMGEGNQPQHF.

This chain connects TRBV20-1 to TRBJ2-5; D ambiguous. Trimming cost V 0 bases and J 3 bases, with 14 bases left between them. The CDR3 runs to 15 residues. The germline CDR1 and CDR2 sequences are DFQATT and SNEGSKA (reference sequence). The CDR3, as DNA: TGCAGTGCTAGAGATGGCCACAGCCTAAAAGAGACCCAGTACTTC. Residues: CSARDGHSLKETQYF.

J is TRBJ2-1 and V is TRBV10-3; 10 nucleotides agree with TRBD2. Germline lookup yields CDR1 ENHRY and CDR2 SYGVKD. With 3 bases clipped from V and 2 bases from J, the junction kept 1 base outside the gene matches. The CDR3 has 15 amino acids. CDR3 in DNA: TGTGCCATCAGTGAACTAGCGGGGACCTACAATGAGCAGTTCTTC. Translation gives CAISELAGTYNEQFF.

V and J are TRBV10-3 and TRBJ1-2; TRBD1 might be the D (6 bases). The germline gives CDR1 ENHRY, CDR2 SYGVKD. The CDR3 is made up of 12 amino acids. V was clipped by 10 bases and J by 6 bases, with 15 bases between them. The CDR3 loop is CATRGRSHGYTF. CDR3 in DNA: TGTGCCACGAGGGGGAGGTCGCATGGCTACACCTTC.

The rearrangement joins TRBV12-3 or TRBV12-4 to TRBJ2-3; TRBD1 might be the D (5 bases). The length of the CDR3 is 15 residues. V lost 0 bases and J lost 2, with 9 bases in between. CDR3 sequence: CASSLASRVTDTQYF. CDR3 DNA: TGTGCCAGCAGTTTAGCTAGCAGGGTCACAGATACGCAGTATTTT.

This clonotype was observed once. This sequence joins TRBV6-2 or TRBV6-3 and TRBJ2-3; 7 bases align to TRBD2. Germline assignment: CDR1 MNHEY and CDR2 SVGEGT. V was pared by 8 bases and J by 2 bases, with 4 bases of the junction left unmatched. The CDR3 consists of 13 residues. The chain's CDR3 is CASGRDSTDTQYF. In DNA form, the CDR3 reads TGTGCCAGCGGGAGGGACTCCACAGATACGCAGTATTTT.

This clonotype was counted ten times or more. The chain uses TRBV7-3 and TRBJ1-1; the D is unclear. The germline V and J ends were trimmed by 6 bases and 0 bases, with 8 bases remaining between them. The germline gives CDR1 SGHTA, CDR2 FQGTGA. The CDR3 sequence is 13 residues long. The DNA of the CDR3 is TGTGCCAGCAGGCGGGGAATGAACACTGAAGCTTTCTTT. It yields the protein CASRRGMNTEAFF.

The CDR3 sequence: CASKAGGAGELFF. The CDR3 nucleotides are TGTGCCAGTAAGGCGGGAGGGGCCGGGGAGCTGTTTTTT. This rearrangement joins TRBV19 to TRBJ2-2, with 9 bases aligning to TRBD2. Trimming at V came to 7 bases and at J to 6 bases, leaving 3 bases not matched to a gene. Germline CDR1 and CDR2: LNHDA and SQIVND (reference sequence). CDR3 length equals 13 residues.

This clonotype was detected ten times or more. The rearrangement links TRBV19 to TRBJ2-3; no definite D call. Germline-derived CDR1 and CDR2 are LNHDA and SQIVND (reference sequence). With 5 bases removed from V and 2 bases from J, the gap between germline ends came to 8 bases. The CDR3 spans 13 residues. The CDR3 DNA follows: TGTGCCAGTAGTTCCCCCTCCACAGATACGCAGTATTTT. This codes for CASSSPSTDTQYF.

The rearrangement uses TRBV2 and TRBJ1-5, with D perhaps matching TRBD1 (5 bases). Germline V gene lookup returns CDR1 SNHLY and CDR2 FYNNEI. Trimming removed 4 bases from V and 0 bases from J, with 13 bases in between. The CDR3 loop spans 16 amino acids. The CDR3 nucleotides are TGTGCCAGCAGTGGGGGCCCAGGAGATAGCAATCAGCCCCAGCATTTT. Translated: CASSGGPGDSNQPQHF.

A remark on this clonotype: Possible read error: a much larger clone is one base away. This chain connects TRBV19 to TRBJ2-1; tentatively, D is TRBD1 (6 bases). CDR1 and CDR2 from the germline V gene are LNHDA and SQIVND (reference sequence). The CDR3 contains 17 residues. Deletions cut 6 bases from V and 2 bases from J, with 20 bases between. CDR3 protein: CASSRGAGALPYNEQFF. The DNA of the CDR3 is TGTGCCAGTAGCCGAGGCGCAGGGGCTCTCCCCTACAATGAGCAGTTCTTC.

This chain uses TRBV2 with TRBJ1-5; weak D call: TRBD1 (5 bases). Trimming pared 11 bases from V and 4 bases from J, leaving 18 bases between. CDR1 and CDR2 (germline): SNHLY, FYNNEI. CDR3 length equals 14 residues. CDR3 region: CAAFGTEGNQPQHF. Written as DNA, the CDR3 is TGTGCCGCCTTCGGGACCGAGGGAAATCAGCCCCAGCATTTT.

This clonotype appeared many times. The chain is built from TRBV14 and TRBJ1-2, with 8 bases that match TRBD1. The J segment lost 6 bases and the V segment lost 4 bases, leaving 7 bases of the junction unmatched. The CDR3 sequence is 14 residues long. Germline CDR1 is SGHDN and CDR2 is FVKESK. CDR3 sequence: CASSPLDRGHGYTF. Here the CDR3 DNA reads TGTGCCAGCAGCCCTCTAGACAGGGGACATGGCTACACCTTC.

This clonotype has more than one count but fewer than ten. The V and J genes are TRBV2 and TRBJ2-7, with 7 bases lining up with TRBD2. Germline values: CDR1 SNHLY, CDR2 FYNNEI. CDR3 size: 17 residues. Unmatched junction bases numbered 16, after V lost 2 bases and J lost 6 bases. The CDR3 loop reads CASSERSGGRTSAEQYF. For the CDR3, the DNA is TGTGCCAGCAGTGAAAGGTCGGGAGGCAGGACTTCGGCCGAGCAGTACTTC.

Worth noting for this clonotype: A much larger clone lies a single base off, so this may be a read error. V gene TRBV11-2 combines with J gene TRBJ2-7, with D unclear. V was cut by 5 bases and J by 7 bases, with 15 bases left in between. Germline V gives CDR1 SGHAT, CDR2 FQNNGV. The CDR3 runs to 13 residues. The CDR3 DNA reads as TGTGCCAGCAGCACCGGATTTCTGCGGGAGCAGTACTTC. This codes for CASSTGFLREQYF.

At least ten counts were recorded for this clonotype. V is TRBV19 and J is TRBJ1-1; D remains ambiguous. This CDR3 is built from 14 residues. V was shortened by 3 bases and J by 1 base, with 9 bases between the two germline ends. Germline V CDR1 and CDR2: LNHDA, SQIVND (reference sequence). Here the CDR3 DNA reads TGTGCCAGTAGTATCAAATGGAGGAACACTGAAGCTTTCTTT. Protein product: CASSIKWRNTEAFF.

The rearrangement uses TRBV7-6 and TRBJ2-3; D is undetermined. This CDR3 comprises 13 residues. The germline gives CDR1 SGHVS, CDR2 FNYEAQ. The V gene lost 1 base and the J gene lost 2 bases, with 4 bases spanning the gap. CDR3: CASSLVDTDTQYF. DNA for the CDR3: TGTGCCAGCAGCTTAGTTGACACAGATACGCAGTATTTT. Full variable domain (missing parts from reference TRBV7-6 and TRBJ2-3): GAGVSQSPRYKVTKRGQDVALRCDPISGHVSLYWYRQALGQGPEFLTYFNYEAQQDKSGLPNDRFSAERPEGSISTLTIQRTEQRDSAMYRCASSLVDTDTQYFGPGTRLTVL.